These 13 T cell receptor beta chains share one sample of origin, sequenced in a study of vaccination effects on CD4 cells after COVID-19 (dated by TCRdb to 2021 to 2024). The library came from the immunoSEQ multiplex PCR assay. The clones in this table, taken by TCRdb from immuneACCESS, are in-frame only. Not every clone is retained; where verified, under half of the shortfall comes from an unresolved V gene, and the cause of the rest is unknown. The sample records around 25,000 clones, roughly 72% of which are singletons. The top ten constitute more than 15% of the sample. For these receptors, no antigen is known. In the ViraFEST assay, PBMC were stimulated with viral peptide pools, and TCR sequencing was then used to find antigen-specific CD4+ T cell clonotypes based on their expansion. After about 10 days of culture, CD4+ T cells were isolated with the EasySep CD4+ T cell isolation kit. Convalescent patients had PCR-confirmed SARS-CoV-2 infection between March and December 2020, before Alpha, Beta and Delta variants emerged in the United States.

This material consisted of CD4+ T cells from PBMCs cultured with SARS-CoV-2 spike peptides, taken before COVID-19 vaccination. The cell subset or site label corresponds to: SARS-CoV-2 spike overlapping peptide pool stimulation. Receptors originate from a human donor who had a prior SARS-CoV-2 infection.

CDR3 sequence (DNA): TGTGCCAGCAGCCCCGGGGACGGAGGTGCAACTAATGAAAAACTGTTTTTT. Translation gives CASSPGDGGATNEKLFF. V usage is TRBV9 and J usage is TRBJ1-4, with D possibly being TRBD1 (5 bases). CDR1 SGDLS and CDR2 YYNGEE come from the germline V gene. This CDR3 region has 17 residues. With 4 bases removed from V and 0 bases from J, the gap between germline ends came to 16 bases.

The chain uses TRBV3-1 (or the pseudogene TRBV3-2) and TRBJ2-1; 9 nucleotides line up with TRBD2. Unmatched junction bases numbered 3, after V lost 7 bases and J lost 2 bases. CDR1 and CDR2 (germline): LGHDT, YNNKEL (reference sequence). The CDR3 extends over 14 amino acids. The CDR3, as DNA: TGTGCCAGCACATCTAGCGGGGCCTACAATGAGCAGTTCTTC. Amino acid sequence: CASTSSGAYNEQFF.

Here the CDR3 DNA reads TGTGCCAGCTCACCCACCCATCGGGGGCGCCGAAGGACTGAAGCTTTCTTT. Protein sequence: CASSPTHRGRRRTEAFF. The rearrangement uses TRBV18 and TRBJ1-1; D might be TRBD1 (6 bases). V lost 3 bases and J lost 5, with 22 bases in between. The CDR3 runs to 17 residues. Germline V gene lookup returns CDR1 KGHSH and CDR2 LQKENI.

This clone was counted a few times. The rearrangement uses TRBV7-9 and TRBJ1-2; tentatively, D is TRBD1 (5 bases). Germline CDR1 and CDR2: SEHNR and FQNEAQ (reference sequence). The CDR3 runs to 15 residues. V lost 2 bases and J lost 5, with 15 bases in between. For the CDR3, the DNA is TGTGCCAGCAGCTTATTTCAGGGCGAGGGATATGGCTACACCTTC. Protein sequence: CASSLFQGEGYGYTF.

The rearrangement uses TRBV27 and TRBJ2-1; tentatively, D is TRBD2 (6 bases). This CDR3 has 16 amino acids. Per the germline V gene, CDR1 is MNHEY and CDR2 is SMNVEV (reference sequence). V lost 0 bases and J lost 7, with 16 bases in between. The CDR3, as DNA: TGTGCCAGCAGTTTATCGGCCGGGAGCGCGTTTAATGAGCAGTTCTTC. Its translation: CASSLSAGSAFNEQFF.

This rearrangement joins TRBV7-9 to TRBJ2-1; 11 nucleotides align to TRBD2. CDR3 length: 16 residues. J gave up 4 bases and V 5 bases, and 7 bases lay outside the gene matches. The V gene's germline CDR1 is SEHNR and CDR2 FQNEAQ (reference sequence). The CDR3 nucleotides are TGTGCCAGCAGCAGAACGGGACTAGCGGATTACAATGAGCAGTTCTTC. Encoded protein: CASSRTGLADYNEQFF.

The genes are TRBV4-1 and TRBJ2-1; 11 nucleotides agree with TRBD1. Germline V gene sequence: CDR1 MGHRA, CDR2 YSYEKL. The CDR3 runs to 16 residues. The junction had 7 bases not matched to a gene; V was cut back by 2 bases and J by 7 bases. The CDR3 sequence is CASSQPNRDRGNEQFF. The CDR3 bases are TGCGCCAGCAGCCAACCTAATCGGGACAGGGGGAATGAGCAGTTCTTC.

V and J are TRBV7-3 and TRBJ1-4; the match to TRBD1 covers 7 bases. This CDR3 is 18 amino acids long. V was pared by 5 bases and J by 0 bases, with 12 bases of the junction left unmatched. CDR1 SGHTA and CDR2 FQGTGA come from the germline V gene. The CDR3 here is CASSPPSGTDPTNEKLFF. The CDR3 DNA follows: TGTGCCAGCAGCCCACCGTCCGGGACAGACCCAACTAATGAAAAACTGTTTTTT.

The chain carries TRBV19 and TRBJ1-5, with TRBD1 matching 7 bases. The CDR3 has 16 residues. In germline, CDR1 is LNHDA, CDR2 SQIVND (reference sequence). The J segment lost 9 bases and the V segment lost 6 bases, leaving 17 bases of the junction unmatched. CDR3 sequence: CASRPPGQRTDPPQHF. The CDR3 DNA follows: TGTGCCAGTAGGCCCCCGGGACAGAGAACAGATCCGCCCCAGCATTTT.

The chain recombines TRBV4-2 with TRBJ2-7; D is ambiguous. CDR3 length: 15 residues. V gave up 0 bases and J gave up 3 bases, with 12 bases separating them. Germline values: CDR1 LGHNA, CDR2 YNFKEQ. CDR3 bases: TGTGCCAGCAGCCAAGATTCCAGCACGTACTACGAGCAGTACTTC. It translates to CASSQDSSTYYEQYF.

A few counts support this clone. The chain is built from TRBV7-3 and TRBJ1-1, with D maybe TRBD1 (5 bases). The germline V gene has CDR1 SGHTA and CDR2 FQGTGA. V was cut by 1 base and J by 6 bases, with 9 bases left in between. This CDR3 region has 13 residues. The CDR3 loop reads CASSLIRGAEAFF. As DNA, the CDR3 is TGTGCCAGCAGCTTAATAAGAGGGGCTGAAGCTTTCTTT.

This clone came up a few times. CDR3 DNA sequence: TGTGCCAGCAGCCGGGACACTGTGGAGACCCAGTACTTC. It specifies CASSRDTVETQYF. The rearrangement links TRBV5-4 to TRBJ2-5, with D possibly TRBD1 on 6 matching bases. The CDR3 covers 13 residues. In germline, CDR1 is SGHNT, CDR2 YYREEE (reference sequence). Trimming took off 4 bases at V and 5 bases at J, with 12 bases between the two ends.

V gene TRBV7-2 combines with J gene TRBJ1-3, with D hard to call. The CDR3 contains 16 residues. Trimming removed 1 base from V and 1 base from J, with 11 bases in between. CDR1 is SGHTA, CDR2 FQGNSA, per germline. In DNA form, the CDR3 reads TGTGCCAGCAGCTTAGTGGCAGGCACGTCTGGAAACACCATATATTTT. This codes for CASSLVAGTSGNTIYF.